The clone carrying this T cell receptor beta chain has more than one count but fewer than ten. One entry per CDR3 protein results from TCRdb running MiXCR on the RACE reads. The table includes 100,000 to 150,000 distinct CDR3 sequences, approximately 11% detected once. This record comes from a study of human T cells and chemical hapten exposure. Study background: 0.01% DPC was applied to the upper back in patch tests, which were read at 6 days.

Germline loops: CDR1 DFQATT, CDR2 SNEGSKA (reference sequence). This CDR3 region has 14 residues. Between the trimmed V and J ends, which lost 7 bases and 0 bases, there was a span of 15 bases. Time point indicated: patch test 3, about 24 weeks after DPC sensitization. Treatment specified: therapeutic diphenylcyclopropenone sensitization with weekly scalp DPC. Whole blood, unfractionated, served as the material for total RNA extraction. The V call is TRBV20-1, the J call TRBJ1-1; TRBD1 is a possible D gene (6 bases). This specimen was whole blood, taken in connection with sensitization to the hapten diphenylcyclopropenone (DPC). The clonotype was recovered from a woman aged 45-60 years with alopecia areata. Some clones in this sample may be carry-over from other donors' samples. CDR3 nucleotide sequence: TGCAGTGGGGGGCAGGGGACAATGAACACTGAAGCTTTCTTT. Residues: CSGGQGTMNTEAFF.